These 14 T cell receptor beta chains were all obtained from the same sample, sequenced in a study of shared clonotypes between healthy human individuals. Only in-frame clones appear in the TCRdb table, and some are missing; sequencing was by immunoSEQ multiplex PCR. Of some 470,000 clones detected, 76% appear once; the ten largest clones hold 10% to 15%. The sample taken for sequencing was PBMCs. These receptors were obtained from a woman aged 35 to 49 in good health. Some clones in this sample may be carry-over from other donors' samples.

The rearrangement uses TRBV9 and TRBJ2-7; D unclear. V lost 5 bases, J lost 6 bases, and 15 bases lay in between. Germline loops: CDR1 SGDLS, CDR2 YYNGEE. The CDR3 has 13 amino acids. The CDR3 DNA reads TGTGCCAGCAGTCGACCCTCATCAAGCGAGCAGTACTTC. Translated: CASSRPSSSEQYF.

The chain is built from TRBV7-2 and TRBJ2-3; TRBD2 matches at 10 bases. V shed 5 bases, J shed 4 bases, and the junction held 3 bases outside the gene matches. Per germline, CDR1 SGHTA and CDR2 FQGNSA. The CDR3 sequence is 14 residues long. CDR3 residues: CASSPSGRADTQYF. CDR3 sequence (DNA): TGTGCCAGCAGCCCCAGCGGGAGGGCAGATACGCAGTATTTT.

V usage is TRBV7-9 and J usage is TRBJ2-5; no clear D. CDR3 length equals 13 residues. The germline CDR1 and CDR2 sequences are SEHNR and FQNEAQ (reference sequence). The V end lost 1 base, the J end lost 5 bases, and 8 bases lay between the germline ends. CDR3 amino acids: CASSLGILETQYF. Written as DNA, the CDR3 is TGTGCCAGCAGCTTAGGGATATTGGAGACCCAGTACTTC. Together with reference TRBV7-9 and TRBJ2-5, the CDR3 gives the full variable domain: DTGVSQNPRHKITKRGQNVTFRCDPISEHNRLYWYRQTLGQGPEFLTYFQNEAQLEKSRLLSDRFSAERPKGSFSTLEIQRTEQGDSAMYLCASSLGILETQYFGPGTRLLVL.

The V and J genes are TRBV30 and TRBJ1-6; D is unresolved. The CDR3 has 12 residues. Germline CDR1 and CDR2: GTSNPN and SVGIG (reference sequence). Trimming stripped 4 bases from V and 7 bases from J, with 8 bases between. As DNA, the CDR3 is TGTGCCTGGACCAACTCCAATTCACCCCTCCACTTT. It encodes CAWTNSNSPLHF.

This clone appeared a few times. The V gene is TRBV15, the J gene TRBJ1-1; D is possibly TRBD1 (5 bases). Germline CDR1 is LNHNV and CDR2 is YYDKDF (reference sequence). V gave up 5 bases and J gave up 2 bases, with 15 bases separating them. The CDR3 loop spans 15 amino acids. The CDR3 protein is CATSVERGFNTEAFF. In DNA, the CDR3 is TGTGCCACCAGCGTAGAAAGGGGATTTAACACTGAAGCTTTCTTT. Full variable domain (missing parts from reference TRBV15 and TRBJ1-1): DAMVIQNPRYQVTQFGKPVTLSCSQTLNHNVMYWYQQKSSQAPKLLFHYYDKDFNNEADTPDNFQSRRPNTSFCFLDIRSPGLGDTAMYLCATSVERGFNTEAFFGQGTRLTVV.

This chain uses TRBV29-1 with TRBJ1-3; D is unclear. Trimming removed 7 bases at V and 0 bases at J, with 13 bases between. Germline V gene data show CDR1 as SQVTM and CDR2 as ANQGSEA. This CDR3 is 14 amino acids long. DNA of the CDR3: TGCAGCGGCCAAGATGCTATCTCTGGAAACACCATATATTTT. Encoded protein: CSGQDAISGNTIYF.

Concerning this clone: Its ends do not fully match the called genes, so a read error is possible. CDR3 nucleotides: TGCGCCGGCAGCCAAGATATAGGTCAGGGGGTGGGAGCTTTCTTT. It translates to CAGSQDIGQGVGAFF. J is TRBJ1-1 and V is TRBV4-3; 7 nucleotides agree with TRBD1. Germline V lookup: CDR1 LGHNA, CDR2 YSLEER. The CDR3 has 15 amino acids.

The chain joins TRBV30 to TRBJ1-5; D might be TRBD1 (5 bases). Germline V gives CDR1 GTSNPN, CDR2 SVGIG (reference sequence). Trimming took 1 base from V and 5 from J, leaving 9 bases between them. The CDR3 covers 13 residues. CDR3 DNA: TGTGCCTGGAGTGGGAGAGGGGATCAGCCCCAGCATTTT. This codes for CAWSGRGDQPQHF.

The chain has TRBV5-4 and TRBJ2-3; 8 bases match TRBD2. J gave up 3 bases and V 1 base, and 7 bases lay outside the gene matches. The CDR3 extends over 16 amino acids. CDR1 and CDR2 (germline): SGHNT, YYREEE (reference sequence). CDR3 DNA sequence: TGTGCCAGCAGCTTGCAGCGGGAGTATTCGACAGATACGCAGTATTTT. This sequence encodes CASSLQREYSTDTQYF.

The chain carries TRBV15 and TRBJ2-3; D remains ambiguous. V lost 2 bases to trimming and J lost 0 bases, with 12 bases between them. CDR1 LNHNV and CDR2 YYDKDF come from the germline V gene (reference sequence). CDR3 size: 16 residues. The CDR3 here is CATSRRIMRSTDTQYF. CDR3 nucleotides: TGTGCCACCAGCAGACGTATAATGAGGAGCACAGATACGCAGTATTTT.

The rearrangement links TRBV7-2 to TRBJ2-2, with D hard to call. Trimming took 2 bases from V and 1 from J, leaving 8 bases between them. The CDR3 consists of 15 residues. CDR1 is SGHTA and CDR2 is FQGNSA in the germline V gene. In DNA form, the CDR3 reads TGTGCCAGCAGCTTAAGCGCGAGGAACACCGGGGAGCTGTTTTTT. It encodes CASSLSARNTGELFF. The variable domain in full, with the rest retrieved from reference TRBV7-2 and TRBJ2-2, is GAGVSQSPSNKVTEKGKDVELRCDPISGHTALYWYRQSLGQGLEFLIYFQGNSAPDKSGLPSDRFSAERTGGSVSTLTIQRTQQEDSAVYLCASSLSARNTGELFFGEGSRLTVL.

This clone has a count of ten or more. Additional DNA sequences in this sample encode the identical CDR3. The rearrangement joins TRBV28 to TRBJ1-1; 10 bases map to TRBD1. V was clipped by 5 bases and J by 5 bases; unmatched bases: 8. Germline lookup yields CDR1 MDHEN and CDR2 SYDVKM. This CDR3 is 15 amino acids long. In DNA form, the CDR3 reads TGTGCCAGCAGTCCAGCGGACAGGGGGGGTACTGAAGCTTTCTTT. Translated: CASSPADRGGTEAFF. Complete variable domain (other parts from reference TRBV28 and TRBJ1-1): DVKVTQSSRYLVKRTGEKVFLECVQDMDHENMFWYRQDPGLGLRLIYFSYDVKMKEKGDIPEGYSVSREKKERFSLILESASTNQTSMYLCASSPADRGGTEAFFGQGTRLTVV.

The chain recombines TRBV7-2 with TRBJ1-2, with D possibly matching TRBD1 (5 bases). Germline V gene lookup returns CDR1 SGHTA and CDR2 FQGNSA. There are 14 residues in the CDR3. With 8 bases removed from V and 1 base from J, the gap between germline ends came to 14 bases. The CDR3 here is CASFRGGGNYGYTF. In DNA form, the CDR3 reads TGTGCCAGCTTCCGGGGGGGTGGTAACTATGGCTACACCTTC. Complete variable domain (other parts from reference TRBV7-2 and TRBJ1-2): GAGVSQSPSNKVTEKGKDVELRCDPISGHTALYWYRQSLGQGLEFLIYFQGNSAPDKSGLPSDRFSAERTGGSVSTLTIQRTQQEDSAVYLCASFRGGGNYGYTFGSGTRLTVV.

This clone was seen more than once but under ten times. This chain connects TRBV7-2 to TRBJ1-2; possibly TRBD1 for D (6 bases). Germline V gene sequence: CDR1 SGHTA, CDR2 FQGNSA. Trimming took off 5 bases at V and 7 bases at J, with 20 bases between the two ends. The CDR3 totals 15 residues. CDR3 in amino acids: CASSPNPTGSGGYTF. The CDR3 coding sequence is TGTGCCAGCAGCCCAAACCCCACAGGGAGTGGTGGCTACACCTTC.